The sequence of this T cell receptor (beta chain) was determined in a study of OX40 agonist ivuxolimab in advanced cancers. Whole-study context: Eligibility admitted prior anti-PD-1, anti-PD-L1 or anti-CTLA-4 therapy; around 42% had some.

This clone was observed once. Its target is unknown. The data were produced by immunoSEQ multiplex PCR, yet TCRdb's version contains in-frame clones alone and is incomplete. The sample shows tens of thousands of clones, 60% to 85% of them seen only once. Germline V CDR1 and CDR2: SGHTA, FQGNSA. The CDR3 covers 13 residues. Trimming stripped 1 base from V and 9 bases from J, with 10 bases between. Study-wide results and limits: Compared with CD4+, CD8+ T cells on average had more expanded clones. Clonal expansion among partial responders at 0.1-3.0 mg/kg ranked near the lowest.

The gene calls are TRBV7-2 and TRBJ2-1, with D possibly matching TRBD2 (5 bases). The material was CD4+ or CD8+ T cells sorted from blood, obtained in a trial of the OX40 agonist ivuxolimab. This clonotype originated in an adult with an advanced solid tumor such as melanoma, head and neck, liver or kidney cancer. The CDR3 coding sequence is TGTGCCAGCAGCTTAGGTCTAGCCCCTGAGCAGTTCTTC. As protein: CASSLGLAPEQFF.